Shown below are 15 T cell receptor beta chains from a single sample sequenced in a study of T cell responses to AZD1222 COVID-19 vaccine. Produced via immunoSEQ multiplex PCR; TCRdb's table is partial and in-frame only. Here the sample spans about 150,000 clones, around 93% being singletons. The input for sequencing was peripheral blood, taken on day 0 of AZD1222 vaccination. These receptors came from an adult in good health.

The chain links TRBV5-8 to TRBJ1-1; D unclear. The CDR3 extends over 14 amino acids. V dropped 0 bases and J dropped 1 base, with 7 bases sitting between them. Germline CDR1 reads SGHTS; CDR2 reads YDEGEE. The CDR3 loop reads CASSLGLGNTEAFF. DNA for the CDR3: TGTGCCAGCAGCTTGGGTTTAGGGAACACTGAAGCTTTCTTT.

The gene calls are TRBV5-1 and TRBJ1-2; TRBD1 matches at 7 bases. V trimming: 3 bases; J trimming: 4 bases; junction bases outside the gene matches: 3. Per germline, CDR1 SGHRS and CDR2 YFSETQ. The CDR3 spans 13 residues. The CDR3 sequence is CASSSRTGYGYTF. CDR3 in DNA: TGCGCCAGCAGCTCGAGGACAGGCTATGGCTACACCTTC. Combining the CDR3 with reference TRBV5-1 and TRBJ1-2 gives the whole variable domain KAGVTQTPRYLIKTRGQQVTLSCSPISGHRSVSWYQQTPGQGLQFLFEYFSETQRNKGNFPGRFSGRQFSNSRSEMNVSTLELGDSALYLCASSSRTGYGYTFGSGTRLTVV.

This clone was observed a handful of times. The chain employs TRBV12-3 or TRBV12-4 and TRBJ1-1; no clear D. There are 12 residues in the CDR3. The germline V and J ends were trimmed by 11 bases and 2 bases, with 12 bases remaining between them. CDR3 bases: TGTGCCTCCCTAGGAGGAAACACTGAAGCTTTCTTT. Translated: CASLGGNTEAFF.

CDR3 coding DNA: TGTGCCAGTAGTAGACGGGGGAATTGGGATGAAAAACTGTTTTTT. This translates into CASSRRGNWDEKLFF. V gene TRBV19 combines with J gene TRBJ1-4; perhaps TRBD1 as D (5 bases). The CDR3 is 15 amino acids. Per the germline V gene, CDR1 is LNHDA and CDR2 is SQIVND (reference sequence). The V end was cut by 4 bases, the J end by 6 bases, with 15 bases between.

V and J are TRBV14 and TRBJ2-7, with D possibly being TRBD2 (5 bases). CDR1 and CDR2 from the germline V gene are SGHDN and FVKESK. The CDR3 is 14 residues long. V lost 5 bases and J lost 2, with 13 bases in between. CDR3: CASSASLGAYEQYF. DNA for the CDR3: TGTGCCAGCAGCGCAAGTCTCGGGGCCTACGAGCAGTACTTC.

This clone was recorded once. The chain recombines TRBV6-5 with TRBJ1-2; D unresolved. Germline V lookup: CDR1 MNHEY, CDR2 SVGAGI. CDR3 size: 12 residues. V lost 5 bases and J 8 bases, leaving 12 bases between the germline ends. CDR3: CASSPLTMGYTF. CDR3 sequence (DNA): TGTGCCAGCAGTCCCCTAACTATGGGCTACACCTTC.

This clone was found once. The chain is built from TRBV21-1 and TRBJ1-2. TRBV21-1 is described as a pseudogene. This CDR3 contains 9 residues. The CDR3 loop reads CASPYGYTF. CDR3 sequence (DNA): TGTGCCAGCCCCTATGGCTACACCTTC.

The sample holds one count of this clone. The CDR3 coding sequence is TGCGCCAGCAGCTCTACAGGGGGCACTAACTATGGCTACACCTTC. As protein: CASSSTGGTNYGYTF. The rearrangement uses TRBV5-1 and TRBJ1-2; 9 nucleotides agree with TRBD1. V dropped 3 bases and J dropped 0; count of bases not matched to a gene: 3. CDR1 is SGHRS and CDR2 is YFSETQ in the germline V gene. The CDR3 covers 15 residues.

The V and J genes are TRBV23-1 and TRBJ2-1; 9 positions match TRBD1. TRBV23-1 is filed as an ORF, its function uncertain. This CDR3 region has 13 residues. V dropped 4 bases and J dropped 8; count of bases not matched to a gene: 3. CDR3 in amino acids: CASSLRTGDEQFF. In nucleotides, the CDR3 is TGCGCCAGCAGTCTCCGGACAGGGGATGAGCAGTTCTTC.

The chain links TRBV4-3 to TRBJ2-3, with D hard to call. The V end lost 0 bases, the J end lost 6 bases, and 13 bases lay between the germline ends. The CDR3 covers 15 residues. Germline V gene sequence: CDR1 LGHNA, CDR2 YSLEER. The CDR3 loop is CASSQDYLGPDTQYF. The DNA for the CDR3 is TGCGCCAGCAGCCAAGATTATTTGGGCCCGGATACGCAGTATTTT.

In this sample, this clone turned up a few times. The V call is TRBV4-1, the J call TRBJ2-7, with D unclear. The CDR3 has 12 amino acids. Germline CDR1 MGHRA, CDR2 YSYEKL. V was trimmed by 4 bases and J by 7 bases, leaving 11 bases between them. The chain's CDR3 is CASSPLKGEQYF. The CDR3 DNA follows: TGCGCCAGCAGCCCTTTGAAGGGAGAGCAGTACTTC.

The rearrangement uses TRBV18 and TRBJ1-2; D is ambiguous. V dropped 5 bases and J dropped 2 bases, with 6 bases sitting between them. The CDR3 covers 12 residues. Germline assignment: CDR1 KGHSH and CDR2 LQKENI. The CDR3 region has the DNA TGTGCCAGCTCAGAGCAGAACTATGGCTACACCTTC. Encoded protein: CASSEQNYGYTF.

V is TRBV28 and J is TRBJ2-5, with D possibly TRBD2 on 6 matching bases. This CDR3 contains 13 residues. From germline, CDR1 is MDHEN and CDR2 SYDVKM. V lost 5 bases, J lost 4 bases, and 11 bases lay in between. The CDR3 DNA follows: TGTGCCAGCAGTGGGTTCGGGGGAGAGACCCAGTACTTC. Translation gives CASSGFGGETQYF. The complete variable domain, with remaining parts taken from reference TRBV28 and TRBJ2-5, reads DVKVTQSSRYLVKRTGEKVFLECVQDMDHENMFWYRQDPGLGLRLIYFSYDVKMKEKGDIPEGYSVSREKKERFSLILESASTNQTSMYLCASSGFGGETQYFGPGTRLLVL.

The chain has TRBV15 and TRBJ2-6; 8 nucleotides match TRBD1. CDR1 LNHNV and CDR2 YYDKDF come from the germline V gene (reference sequence). The CDR3 runs to 22 residues. Trimming removed 0 bases from V and 0 bases from J; junction bases left unmatched: 16. Here the CDR3 reads CATSRDWVGQGAEASGANVLTF. The CDR3 DNA reads as TGTGCCACCAGCAGAGATTGGGTTGGGCAGGGGGCCGAAGCCTCTGGGGCCAACGTCCTGACTTTC.

The chain couples TRBV5-8 to TRBJ1-1; tentative D call: TRBD1 (6 bases). Trimming took off 0 bases at V and 5 bases at J, with 14 bases between the two ends. There are 15 residues in the CDR3. Germline CDR1 SGHTS, CDR2 YDEGEE. CDR3 residues: CASSLVYRAETEAFF. DNA of the CDR3: TGTGCCAGCAGCTTGGTCTACAGGGCTGAAACTGAAGCTTTCTTT.